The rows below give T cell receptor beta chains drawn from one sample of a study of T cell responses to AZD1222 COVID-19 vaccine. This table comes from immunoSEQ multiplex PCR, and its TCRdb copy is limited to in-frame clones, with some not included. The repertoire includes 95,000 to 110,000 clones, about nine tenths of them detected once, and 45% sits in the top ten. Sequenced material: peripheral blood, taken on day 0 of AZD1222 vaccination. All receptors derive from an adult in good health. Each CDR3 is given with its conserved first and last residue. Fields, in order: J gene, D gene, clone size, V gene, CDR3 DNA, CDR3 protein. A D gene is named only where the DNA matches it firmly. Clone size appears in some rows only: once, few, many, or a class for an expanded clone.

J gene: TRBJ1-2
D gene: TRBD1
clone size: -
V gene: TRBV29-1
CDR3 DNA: TGCAGCGATCGGACAGGGCGGTTTGGCTACACCTTC
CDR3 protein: CSDRTGRFGYTF

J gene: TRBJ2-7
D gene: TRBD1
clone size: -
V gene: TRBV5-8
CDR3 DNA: TGTGCCAGCAGCAGCCGGGACAGGGTTAAGCAGTACTTC
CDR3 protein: CASSSRDRVKQYF

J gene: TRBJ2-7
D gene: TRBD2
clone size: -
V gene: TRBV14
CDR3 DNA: TGTGCCAGCAGCCAAGCTAGCGGGGGGGTCTCCTACGAGCAGTACTTC
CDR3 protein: CASSQASGGVSYEQYF

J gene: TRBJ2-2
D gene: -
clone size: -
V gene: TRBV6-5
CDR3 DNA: TGTGCCACCCTCCTTCCCCCCGGGGAGCTGTTTTTT
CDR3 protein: CATLLPPGELFF

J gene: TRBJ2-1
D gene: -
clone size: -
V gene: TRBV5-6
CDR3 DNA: TGTGCCAGCAGCTTGATGGTCCTATACAATGAGCAGTTCTTC
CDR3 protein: CASSLMVLYNEQFF

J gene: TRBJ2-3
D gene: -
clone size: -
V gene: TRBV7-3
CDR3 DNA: TGTGCCAGCAGCTTAATTGGACAGACCCGATTTTCCACAGATACGCAGTATTTT
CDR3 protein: CASSLIGQTRFSTDTQYF

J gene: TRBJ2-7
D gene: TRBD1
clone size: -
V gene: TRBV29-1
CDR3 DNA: TGCAGCGTTGAAGGGCGCAGGGGGCATAACTACGAGCAGTACTTC
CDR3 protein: CSVEGRRGHNYEQYF

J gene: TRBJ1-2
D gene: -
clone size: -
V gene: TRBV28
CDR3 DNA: TGTGCCAGCAGTTTATCCGCTCCCGGGGCCGGCTACACCTTC
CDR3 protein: CASSLSAPGAGYTF

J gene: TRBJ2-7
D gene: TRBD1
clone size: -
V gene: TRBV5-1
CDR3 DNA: TGCGCCAGCAGCTTGGCAGGGGGCGGAGGCAGCGAGCAGTACTTC
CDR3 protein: CASSLAGGGGSEQYF

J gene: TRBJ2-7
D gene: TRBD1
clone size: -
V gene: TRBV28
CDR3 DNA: TGTGCCAGCAGTTCGTACAGGGGGCAAGGTTACGAGCAGTACTTC
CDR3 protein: CASSSYRGQGYEQYF

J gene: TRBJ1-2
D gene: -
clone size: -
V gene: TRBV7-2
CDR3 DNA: TGTGCCAGCAGCTTAGGGACGGGGGCGAGCTATGGCTACACCTTC
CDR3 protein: CASSLGTGASYGYTF

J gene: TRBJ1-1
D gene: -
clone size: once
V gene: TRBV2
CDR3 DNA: TGTGCCAGCAGTCCCAATTTGGGTAATACTGAAGCTTTCTTT
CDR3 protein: CASSPNLGNTEAFF

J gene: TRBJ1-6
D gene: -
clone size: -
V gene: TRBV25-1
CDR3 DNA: TGTGCCAGCAGTGGAGGGTGGGGGGAGATAAGGTCACCCCTCCACTTT
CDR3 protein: CASSGGWGEIRSPLHF

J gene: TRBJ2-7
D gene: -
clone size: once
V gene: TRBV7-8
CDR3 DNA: TGTGCCAGCAGCTTAGCCGGACCGGTCGGAAACGAGCAGTACTTC
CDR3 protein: CASSLAGPVGNEQYF

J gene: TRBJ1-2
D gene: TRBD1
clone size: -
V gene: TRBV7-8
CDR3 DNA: TGTGCCAGCAGTCACAGGGGGCCTAACACTAACTATGGCTACACCTTC
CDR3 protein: CASSHRGPNTNYGYTF

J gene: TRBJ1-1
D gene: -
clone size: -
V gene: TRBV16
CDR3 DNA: TGTGCCAGCAGCCGGACGGCAAACACTGAAGCTTTCTTT
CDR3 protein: CASSRTANTEAFF

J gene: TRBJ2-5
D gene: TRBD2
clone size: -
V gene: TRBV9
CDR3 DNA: TGTGCCAGCAGCGTACGGGAGGGCCAGGGAGCCCGGGAGACCCAGTACTTC
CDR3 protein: CASSVREGQGARETQYF

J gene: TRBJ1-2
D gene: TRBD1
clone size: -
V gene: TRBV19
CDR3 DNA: TGTGCCAGTAGTATTTACCAGGGGGCAACTAACTATGGCTACACCTTC
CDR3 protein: CASSIYQGATNYGYTF

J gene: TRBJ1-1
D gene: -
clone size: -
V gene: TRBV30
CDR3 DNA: TGTGCCTGGAGTCCTACTCAGTGGAGGGCAACTGAAGCTTTCTTT
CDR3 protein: CAWSPTQWRATEAFF

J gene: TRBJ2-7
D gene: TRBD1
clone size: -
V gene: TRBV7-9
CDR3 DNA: TGTGCCAGCAGTTCCCTTGCTGGTCCGACAGGGTCCTACGAGCAGTACTTC
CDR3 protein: CASSSLAGPTGSYEQYF

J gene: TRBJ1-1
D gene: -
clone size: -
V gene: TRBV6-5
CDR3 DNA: TGTGCCAGCACGCAAGTATCTACGAACACTGAAGCTTTCTTT
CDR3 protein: CASTQVSTNTEAFF

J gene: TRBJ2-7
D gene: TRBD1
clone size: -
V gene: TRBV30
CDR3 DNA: TGTGCCTGGAGTGTAATGGGACAGGGGTTCTACGAGCAGTACTTC
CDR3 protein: CAWSVMGQGFYEQYF

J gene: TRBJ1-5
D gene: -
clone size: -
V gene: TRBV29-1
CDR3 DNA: TGCAGCGTTTCCATGGGAAGGAATAGCAATCAGCCCCAGCATTTT
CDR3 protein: CSVSMGRNSNQPQHF

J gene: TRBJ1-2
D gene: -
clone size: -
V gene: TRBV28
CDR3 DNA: TGTGCCAGCAGCCCCCCGGCGTACTATGGCTACACCTTC
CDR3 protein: CASSPPAYYGYTF

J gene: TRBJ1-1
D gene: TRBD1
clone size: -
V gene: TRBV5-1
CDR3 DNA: TGCGCCAGCAGCCGGGGACAGGGTTTGAACACTGAAGCTTTCTTT
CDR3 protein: CASSRGQGLNTEAFF

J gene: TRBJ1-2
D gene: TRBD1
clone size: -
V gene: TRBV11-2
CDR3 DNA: TGTGCCAGCAGCTTAGATAGGGGGACAGGATATGGCTACACCTTC
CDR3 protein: CASSLDRGTGYGYTF

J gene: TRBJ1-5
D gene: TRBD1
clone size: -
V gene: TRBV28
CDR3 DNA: TGTGCCAGCAGGGGGGGACAGACGGTCCAGCCCCAGCATTTT
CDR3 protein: CASRGGQTVQPQHF

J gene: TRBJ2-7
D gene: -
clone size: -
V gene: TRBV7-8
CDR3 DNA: TGTGCCAGCAGCCGGAGCTACGAGCAGTACTTC
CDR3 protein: CASSRSYEQYF

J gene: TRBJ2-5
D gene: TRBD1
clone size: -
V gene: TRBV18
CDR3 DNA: TGTGCCAGCTCGCCGCGGCAGGGGGCCCTTCAAGAGACCCAGTACTTC
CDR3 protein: CASSPRQGALQETQYF

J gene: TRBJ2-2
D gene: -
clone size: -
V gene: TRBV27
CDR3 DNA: TGTGCCAGCAGTTATCGCCCGGGGACCGGGGAGCTGTTTTTT
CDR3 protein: CASSYRPGTGELFF

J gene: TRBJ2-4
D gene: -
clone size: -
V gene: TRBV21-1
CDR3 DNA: TGTGCCAGCAGCGAATGGGACACCAAAAACATTCAGTACTTC
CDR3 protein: CASSEWDTKNIQYF

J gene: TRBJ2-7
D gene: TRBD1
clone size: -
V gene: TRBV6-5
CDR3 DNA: TGTGCCAGTGTAAAGACAGGGGGCTACGAGCAGTACTTC
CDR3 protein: CASVKTGGYEQYF

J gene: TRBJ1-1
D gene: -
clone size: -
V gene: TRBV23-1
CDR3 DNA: TGCGCCAGCAGTCGTAACACTGAAGCTTTCTTT
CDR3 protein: CASSRNTEAFF

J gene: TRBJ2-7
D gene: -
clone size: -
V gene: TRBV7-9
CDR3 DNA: TGTGCCACCTCACAGGGAACGGCGGGCGAGCAGTACTTC
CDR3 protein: CATSQGTAGEQYF

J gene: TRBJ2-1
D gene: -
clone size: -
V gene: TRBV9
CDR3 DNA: TGTGCCAGCAGCGTATTCGACAGCTACAATGAGCAGTTCTTC
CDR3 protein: CASSVFDSYNEQFF

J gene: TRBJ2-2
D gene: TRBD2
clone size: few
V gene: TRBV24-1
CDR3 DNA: TGTGCCACCAGTGATTTGAAGTCGGGAGGGGTGACCGGGGAGCTGTTTTTT
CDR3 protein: CATSDLKSGGVTGELFF

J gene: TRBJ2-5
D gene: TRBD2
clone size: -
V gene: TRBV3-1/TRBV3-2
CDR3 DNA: TGTGCCAGCAGCCAAGAAGGTAAAACGGGGACTAGAAGCGAGACCCAGTACTTC
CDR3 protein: CASSQEGKTGTRSETQYF

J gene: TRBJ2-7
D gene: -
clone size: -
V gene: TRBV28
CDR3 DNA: TGTGCCAGCAGTTTCCGGGGAAATTACGAGCAGTACTTC
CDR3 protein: CASSFRGNYEQYF

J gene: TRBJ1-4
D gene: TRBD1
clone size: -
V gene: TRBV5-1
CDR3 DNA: TGCGCCAGCAGGAGGACAGGGGATAATGAAAAACTGTTTTTT
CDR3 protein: CASRRTGDNEKLFF

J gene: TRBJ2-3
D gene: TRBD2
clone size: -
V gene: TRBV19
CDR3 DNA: TGTGCCAGTAGTATCCTAGCGGGAGGGGGGGATACGCAGTATTTT
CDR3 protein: CASSILAGGGDTQYF

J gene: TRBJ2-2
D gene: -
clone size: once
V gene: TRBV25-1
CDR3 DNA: TGTGCCAGCAGTGGTGGGAGGCTTTCCGGGGAGCTGTTTTTT
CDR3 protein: CASSGGRLSGELFF

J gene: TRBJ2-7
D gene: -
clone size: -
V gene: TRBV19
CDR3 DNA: TGTGCCAGTAGTATGGGGGGGGCCGGCTACGAGCAGTACTTC
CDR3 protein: CASSMGGAGYEQYF

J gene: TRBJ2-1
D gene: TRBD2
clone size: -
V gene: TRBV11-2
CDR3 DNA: TGTGCCAGCAGCTTAGATAGGGGCACTAGCGGGAGCCTTTACAATGAGCAGTTCTTC
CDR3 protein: CASSLDRGTSGSLYNEQFF

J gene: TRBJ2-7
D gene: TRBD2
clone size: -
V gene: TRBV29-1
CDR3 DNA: TGCAGCGTTGAACTCCTAGCGGACTCCTACGAGCAGTACTTC
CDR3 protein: CSVELLADSYEQYF

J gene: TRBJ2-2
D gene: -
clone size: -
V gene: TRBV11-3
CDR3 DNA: TGTGCCAGCAGCTTAGAGATGGGAACCGGGGAGCTGTTTTTT
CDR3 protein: CASSLEMGTGELFF

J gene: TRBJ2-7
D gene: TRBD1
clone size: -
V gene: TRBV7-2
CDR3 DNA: TGTGCCAGCAGCTTCGACAGGGGCTCCTACGAGCAGTACTTC
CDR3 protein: CASSFDRGSYEQYF

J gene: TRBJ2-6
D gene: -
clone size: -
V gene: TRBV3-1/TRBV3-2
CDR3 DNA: TGTGCCAGCAGCCAAGGCAGGGCTGGGGCCAACGTCCTGACTTTC
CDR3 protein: CASSQGRAGANVLTF

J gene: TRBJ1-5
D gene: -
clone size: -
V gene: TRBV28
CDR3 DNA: TGTGCCAGCACAGGGTACAGCGCCCCTAGCAATCAGCCCCAGCATTTT
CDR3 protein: CASTGYSAPSNQPQHF

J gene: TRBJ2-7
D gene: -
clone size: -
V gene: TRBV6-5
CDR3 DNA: TGTGCCAGCATCCCGGGACAAGGGACTTCCTACGAGCAGTACTTC
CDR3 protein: CASIPGQGTSYEQYF

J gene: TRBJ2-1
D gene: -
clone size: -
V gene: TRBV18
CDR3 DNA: TGTGCCAGCTCACCAATTCACCCCGGGACTGAGCAGTTCTTC
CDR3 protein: CASSPIHPGTEQFF

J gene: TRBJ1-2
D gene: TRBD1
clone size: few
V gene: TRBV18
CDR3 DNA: TGTGCCAGCTCACCGGGACAGGGAGGAGGCTATGGCTACACCTTC
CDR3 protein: CASSPGQGGGYGYTF

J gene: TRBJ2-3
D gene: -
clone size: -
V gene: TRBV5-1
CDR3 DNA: TGCGCCAGCAGCTTGGCGGGAGATACGCAGTATTTT
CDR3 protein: CASSLAGDTQYF